The 31 T cell receptor beta chains reported below all come from one sample, sequenced in a study of cytomegalovirus exposure and HLA in healthy donors. Use of 60 Vbeta and 13 Jbeta primers characterized the PCR. The data were produced by immunoSEQ multiplex PCR, yet TCRdb's version contains in-frame clones alone and is incomplete. The sample gives about 160,000 clones, 80% of which show up once; around 6.9% is in the top ten. Sequencing was done on a sample of PBMCs. These TCRs come from a male donor in good health and CMV-seropositive.

A remark on this clone: Distinct nucleotide sequences in the sample also encode this CDR3. V and J are TRBV6-5 and TRBJ2-1; a weak D match, TRBD1 (6 bases). The CDR3 length is 12 residues. V dropped 3 bases and J dropped 10 bases, with 10 bases sitting between them. Germline-derived CDR1 and CDR2 are MNHEY and SVGAGI. DNA for the CDR3: TGTGCCAGCAGTTATCGAGGGGGAGAGCAGTTCTTC. Residues: CASSYRGGEQFF.

The chain joins TRBV5-1 to TRBJ2-1; D is ambiguous. Germline CDR1 reads SGHRS; CDR2 reads YFSETQ. V lost 2 bases to trimming and J lost 9 bases, with 6 bases between them. The CDR3 has 11 amino acids. The CDR3 here is CASSLDTEQFF. DNA for the CDR3: TGCGCCAGCAGCTTAGACACTGAGCAGTTCTTC.

This clone was seen a handful of times. The rearrangement links TRBV5-1 to TRBJ2-1; 7 bases map to TRBD2. Germline CDR1 reads SGHRS; CDR2 reads YFSETQ. V gave up 1 base and J gave up 5 bases; unmatched junction bases: 12. The CDR3 covers 17 residues. This CDR3 reads CASSLTAGREYHNEQFF. The CDR3 region has the DNA TGCGCCAGCAGCTTGACGGCGGGGCGGGAGTACCACAATGAGCAGTTCTTC.

V and J are TRBV19 and TRBJ1-2; D is undetermined. Germline V gives CDR1 LNHDA, CDR2 SQIVND (reference sequence). CDR3 size: 13 residues. Trimming left V 0 bases short and J 4 bases short, with 6 bases between. The CDR3 DNA reads as TGTGCCAGTAGTATAGAACGGAGCTATGGCTACACCTTC. This encodes CASSIERSYGYTF.

V and J are TRBV7-8 and TRBJ2-3, with 7 bases lining up with TRBD1. The germline V gene encodes CDR1 SGHVS and CDR2 FQNEAQ. CDR3 length equals 14 residues. The V gene end was trimmed by 2 bases and the J gene end by 5 bases; junction bases not matched to a gene: 4. The CDR3 loop is CASSLRGQQDTQYF. As DNA, the CDR3 is TGTGCCAGCAGCTTAAGGGGACAGCAAGATACGCAGTATTTT.

The chain joins TRBV6-5 to TRBJ1-1; tentative D call: TRBD1 (5 bases). Trimming left V 5 bases short and J 5 bases short, with 12 bases between. Germline CDR1 and CDR2: MNHEY and SVGAGI. This CDR3 spans 13 amino acids. The CDR3 region is CASSGAGGTEAFF. In DNA, the CDR3 is TGTGCCAGCAGTGGGGCAGGAGGGACTGAAGCTTTCTTT.

The rearrangement joins TRBV19 to TRBJ1-4; 9 nucleotides line up with TRBD1. CDR1 is LNHDA and CDR2 is SQIVND in the germline V gene (reference sequence). The trim removed 5 bases at V and 8 bases at J, leaving 9 bases unmatched. This CDR3 comprises 15 residues. CDR3 residues: CASSLGGQGGEKLFF. CDR3 sequence (DNA): TGTGCCAGTAGTTTAGGGGGACAGGGAGGCGAAAAACTGTTTTTT.

This clone has only one observation. V and J are TRBV7-2 and TRBJ2-7, with TRBD2 as a possible D gene (7 bases). The germline V gene encodes CDR1 SGHTA and CDR2 FQGNSA. V lost 5 bases, J lost 0 bases, and 11 bases lay in between. The CDR3 length is 14 residues. The CDR3 here is CASSRGAVSYEQYF. In nucleotides, the CDR3 is TGTGCCAGCAGCCGGGGGGCGGTCTCCTACGAGCAGTACTTC. Complete variable domain (other parts from reference TRBV7-2 and TRBJ2-7): GAGVSQSPSNKVTEKGKDVELRCDPISGHTALYWYRQSLGQGLEFLIYFQGNSAPDKSGLPSDRFSAERTGGSVSTLTIQRTQQEDSAVYLCASSRGAVSYEQYFGPGTRLTVT.

This clone came up once. This chain connects TRBV7-9 to TRBJ2-1; 7 bases align to TRBD2. Per germline, CDR1 SEHNR and CDR2 FQNEAQ (reference sequence). This CDR3 region has 15 residues. With V trimmed by 5 bases and J by 4 bases, 8 bases remained unmatched. CDR3 sequence: CASSPIGEGYNEQFF. In DNA form, the CDR3 reads TGTGCCAGCAGCCCCATCGGGGAGGGATACAATGAGCAGTTCTTC. The whole variable domain, remainder taken from reference TRBV7-9 and TRBJ2-1, is DTGVSQNPRHKITKRGQNVTFRCDPISEHNRLYWYRQTLGQGPEFLTYFQNEAQLEKSRLLSDRFSAERPKGSFSTLEIQRTEQGDSAMYLCASSPIGEGYNEQFFGPGTRLTVL.

This clone is a singleton in its sample. Other DNA sequences in the sample encode the same CDR3. The chain employs TRBV7-2 and TRBJ1-4, with D perhaps matching TRBD1 (5 bases). Trimming stripped 5 bases from V and 8 bases from J, with 18 bases between. CDR1 and CDR2 (germline): SGHTA, FQGNSA. The CDR3 runs to 15 residues. CDR3 residues: CASSPGWGGGEKLFF. The CDR3 nucleotides read TGTGCCAGCAGCCCGGGCTGGGGGGGAGGAGAAAAACTGTTTTTT.

The V call is TRBV11-1, the J call TRBJ2-7; a weak D match, TRBD1 (6 bases). The CDR3 covers 14 residues. Germline lookup yields CDR1 SGHAT and CDR2 FQDESV (reference sequence). V gave up 5 bases and J gave up 5 bases, with 16 bases separating them. The CDR3 DNA is TGTGCCAGCAGCGTAATGACAGGCTTTCACGAGCAGTACTTC. Translated, it gives CASSVMTGFHEQYF.

The V gene is TRBV4-2, the J gene TRBJ2-7, with D tentatively TRBD2 (6 bases). V was shortened by 6 bases and J by 7 bases, with 16 bases between the two germline ends. The CDR3 consists of 13 residues. Looked up from germline, CDR1 is LGHNA and CDR2 is YNFKEQ. The CDR3 sequence: CASSRAEGREQYF. As DNA, the CDR3 is TGTGCCAGCAGTCGGGCGGAGGGTCGGGAGCAGTACTTC.

The J gene is TRBJ2-1, the V gene TRBV13, with 10 bases identical to TRBD1. V lost 5 bases to trimming and J lost 8 bases; unmatched junction nucleotides: 9. This CDR3 spans 15 amino acids. In germline, CDR1 is PRHDT, CDR2 FYEKMQ (reference sequence). For the CDR3, the DNA is TGTGCCAGCAGCCGAAACCGGGACAGGGGCCATGAGCAGTTCTTC. Translated, it gives CASSRNRDRGHEQFF.

CDR3 sequence (DNA): TGTGCCAGCAGTGGCCCTCCAGGGGAGAGAGCCAAAAACATTCAGTACTTC. Amino acid sequence: CASSGPPGERAKNIQYF. The V and J genes are TRBV2 and TRBJ2-4; possible D gene TRBD1, 6 bases. Trimming stripped 4 bases from V and 0 bases from J, with 16 bases between. Germline CDR1 SNHLY, CDR2 FYNNEI. This CDR3 contains 17 residues.

The CDR3 region is CASSPGHRGGEQYF. In nucleotides, the CDR3 is TGTGCCAGCAGCCCCGGACACCGGGGGGGCGAGCAGTACTTC. The rearrangement links TRBV7-3 to TRBJ2-7; 8 bases are a match to TRBD2. This CDR3 is 14 amino acids long. V was clipped by 5 bases and J by 6 bases; unmatched bases: 9. Germline CDR1 and CDR2: SGHTA and FQGTGA.

This rearrangement joins TRBV4-1 to TRBJ2-1; possibly TRBD1 for D (5 bases). V was clipped by 0 bases and J by 4 bases, with 16 bases between them. This CDR3 is 17 amino acids long. Germline loops: CDR1 MGHRA, CDR2 YSYEKL. CDR3 coding DNA: TGCGCCAGCAGCCAAGAGAATAACGCAGGGTTTTACAATGAGCAGTTCTTC. It specifies CASSQENNAGFYNEQFF.

This chain connects TRBV19 to TRBJ2-2, with 8 nucleotides matching TRBD1. This CDR3 has 15 amino acids. V was clipped by 5 bases and J by 1 base; unmatched bases: 3. Germline lookup yields CDR1 LNHDA and CDR2 SQIVND (reference sequence). The CDR3, as DNA: TGTGCCAGTAGTGACAGGGGTCGGAACACCGGGGAGCTGTTTTTT. Residues: CASSDRGRNTGELFF. Full variable domain (outside the CDR3, taken from reference TRBV19 and TRBJ2-2): DGGITQSPKYLFRKEGQNVTLSCEQNLNHDAMYWYRQDPGQGLRLIYYSQIVNDFQKGDIAEGYSVSREKKESFPLTVTSAQKNPTAFYLCASSDRGRNTGELFFGEGSRLTVL.

The rearrangement joins TRBV6-1 to TRBJ2-3, with D uncertain. The CDR3 sequence is 15 residues long. V was cut by 4 bases and J by 2 bases, with 13 bases left in between. CDR1 MNHNS and CDR2 SASEGT come from the germline V gene. CDR3 amino acids: CASSGLTGITDTQYF. The CDR3 DNA follows: TGTGCCAGCAGTGGGCTGACTGGCATCACAGATACGCAGTATTTT.

The chain couples TRBV6-1 to TRBJ2-1; 13 nucleotides agree with TRBD2. There are 14 residues in the CDR3. V trimming: 2 bases; J trimming: 9 bases; junction bases outside the gene matches: 1. CDR1 is MNHNS and CDR2 is SASEGT in the germline V gene. The CDR3 spells CASSETSGRVEQFF. As DNA, the CDR3 is TGTGCCAGCAGTGAAACTAGCGGGAGGGTTGAGCAGTTCTTC.

This chain uses TRBV4-2 with TRBJ2-6, with a possible D match to TRBD2 (5 bases). CDR3 length: 18 residues. Germline V gene lookup returns CDR1 LGHNA and CDR2 YNFKEQ. Trimming took off 1 base at V and 1 base at J, with 14 bases between the two ends. The CDR3 spells CASSQVRGSLSGANVLTF. In nucleotides, the CDR3 is TGTGCCAGCAGCCAAGTTCGGGGAAGTTTATCTGGGGCCAACGTCCTGACTTTC.

This chain joins TRBV29-1 and TRBJ2-7, with D possibly TRBD2 on 6 matching bases. The CDR3 has 13 amino acids. The V and J ends lost 1 base and 1 base respectively, with 8 bases between them. The germline gives CDR1 SQVTM, CDR2 ANQGSEA. The CDR3 is CSVEGRASYEQYF. The CDR3 nucleotides read TGCAGCGTTGAAGGGAGGGCGTCCTACGAGCAGTACTTC.

This chain connects TRBV13 to TRBJ2-2; the match to TRBD2 covers 9 bases. V trimming: 5 bases; J trimming: 0 bases; junction bases outside the gene matches: 4. The CDR3 has 16 amino acids. CDR1 is PRHDT, CDR2 FYEKMQ, per germline (reference sequence). The CDR3 coding sequence is TGTGCCAGCAGCCAACTAGCGGGTGCGAACACCGGGGAGCTGTTTTTT. This codes for CASSQLAGANTGELFF.

The chain couples TRBV29-1 to TRBJ2-5; tentative D call: TRBD2 (6 bases). The DNA end favors TRBJ2-7, so the J call may be wrong. CDR1 is SQVTM and CDR2 is ANQGSEA in the germline V gene. This CDR3 is 12 amino acids long. The CDR3 here is CSGGGLGYEQYF. Here the CDR3 DNA reads TGCAGCGGTGGGGGACTTGGCTACGAGCAGTACTTC.

The chain couples TRBV13 to TRBJ2-7; 8 bases are a match to TRBD1. V was pared by 5 bases and J by 3 bases, with 6 bases of the junction left unmatched. Looked up from germline, CDR1 is PRHDT and CDR2 is FYEKMQ (reference sequence). The CDR3 spans 14 residues. The CDR3 here is CASSHGQGNYEQYF. The CDR3 region has the DNA TGTGCCAGCAGCCACGGACAGGGAAACTACGAGCAGTACTTC.

The chain links TRBV9 to TRBJ1-1, with D hard to call. Trimming took off 7 bases at V and 0 bases at J, with 7 bases between the two ends. CDR3 length: 12 residues. Germline lookup yields CDR1 SGDLS and CDR2 YYNGEE. This CDR3 is CASGQVNTEAFF. As DNA, the CDR3 is TGTGCCAGCGGGCAGGTGAACACTGAAGCTTTCTTT.

The J gene is TRBJ2-7, the V gene TRBV7-6; unclear D gene. There are 15 residues in the CDR3. The germline V and J ends were trimmed by 2 bases and 3 bases, with 14 bases remaining between them. CDR1 and CDR2 (germline): SGHVS, FNYEAQ. As DNA, the CDR3 is TGTGCCAGCAGCTTAATAGATCGAGCAGGCTACGAGCAGTACTTC. This gives the protein CASSLIDRAGYEQYF.

The chain is built from TRBV11-3 and TRBJ2-7; TRBD2 aligns across 9 bases. CDR1 is SGHNT and CDR2 is YENEEA in the germline V gene. CDR3 length equals 17 residues. With 0 bases clipped from V and 2 bases from J, the junction kept 8 bases outside the gene matches. The CDR3 DNA is TGTGCCAGCAGCTTAGATCTGGCGGGAGGGCCTCCCTACGAGCAGTACTTC. This gives the protein CASSLDLAGGPPYEQYF.

This rearrangement joins TRBV19 to TRBJ2-7; weak D call: TRBD1 (5 bases). Germline CDR1 and CDR2: LNHDA and SQIVND (reference sequence). V gave up 6 bases and J gave up 5 bases, with 14 bases separating them. CDR3 size: 13 residues. CDR3 amino acids: CASSEPDRNEQYF. The CDR3 DNA follows: TGTGCCAGTAGCGAACCCGACAGAAACGAGCAGTACTTC. Full variable domain (remainder filled in from reference TRBV19 and TRBJ2-7): DGGITQSPKYLFRKEGQNVTLSCEQNLNHDAMYWYRQDPGQGLRLIYYSQIVNDFQKGDIAEGYSVSREKKESFPLTVTSAQKNPTAFYLCASSEPDRNEQYFGPGTRLTVT.

A few counts support this clone. J is TRBJ2-7 and V is TRBV27; 11 nucleotides line up with TRBD2. Trimming took 7 bases from V and 1 from J; bases not matched to a gene: 9. The CDR3 runs to 16 residues. Germline CDR1 and CDR2: MNHEY and SMNVEV (reference sequence). Written as DNA, the CDR3 is TGTGCCAGCATGTTTCCGACTAGCGGGATTTCCTACGAGCAGTACTTC. It translates to CASMFPTSGISYEQYF.

J is TRBJ2-1 and V is TRBV27; TRBD2 matches at 10 bases. Germline V gene lookup returns CDR1 MNHEY and CDR2 SMNVEV (reference sequence). The CDR3 loop spans 19 amino acids. Trimming cost V 4 bases and J 3 bases; bases outside gene matches: 15. CDR3 protein: CASSSISRRTSGYYNEQFF. CDR3 in DNA: TGTGCCAGCAGTTCAATTTCCCGGCGGACTAGCGGTTACTACAATGAGCAGTTCTTC.

The chain carries TRBV28 and TRBJ1-6; TRBD1 is a possible D gene (6 bases). CDR3 length: 13 residues. Germline V gene lookup returns CDR1 MDHEN and CDR2 SYDVKM. V shed 7 bases and J shed 7 bases, with 11 bases lying between them. The CDR3 coding sequence is TGTGCCAGCACTGGGACAACAAATTCACCCCTCCACTTT. Translating gives CASTGTTNSPLHF.